The text below deals with one TCR beta chain. The entry originates in a study of cytomegalovirus exposure and HLA in healthy donors. The V segment lost 5 bases and the J segment 0 bases; nucleotides outside the gene matches: 7. The V gene's germline CDR1 is SGHRS and CDR2 YFSETQ. The CDR3 runs 16 residues. The PCR contained 60 Vbeta and 13 Jbeta primers. Using immunoSEQ multiplex PCR, the repertoire was profiled, and TCRdb retains in-frame clones only, with some absent. Of 180,000 or so clones detected, about three quarters appear once; the ten largest clones hold roughly 3.7%. The origin of this receptor is a woman aged 60-75 years in good health and CMV-seropositive. The material sequenced was PBMCs. The rearrangement joins TRBV5-1 to TRBJ2-4; 8 bases fit TRBD2. The CDR3 DNA is TGCGCCAGCAGTATGGCGGGGGGCTCAGCCAAAAACATTCAGTACTTC. Translated: CASSMAGGSAKNIQYF.